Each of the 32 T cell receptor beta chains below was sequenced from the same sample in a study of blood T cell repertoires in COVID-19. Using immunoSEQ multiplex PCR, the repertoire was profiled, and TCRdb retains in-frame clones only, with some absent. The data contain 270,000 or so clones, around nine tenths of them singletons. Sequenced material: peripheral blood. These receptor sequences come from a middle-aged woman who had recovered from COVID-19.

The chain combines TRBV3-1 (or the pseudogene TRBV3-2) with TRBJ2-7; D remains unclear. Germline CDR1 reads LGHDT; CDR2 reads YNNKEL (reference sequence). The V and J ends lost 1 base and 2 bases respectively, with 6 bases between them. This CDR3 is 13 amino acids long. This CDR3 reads CASSQAGPYEQYF. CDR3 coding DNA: TGTGCCAGCAGCCAAGCCGGTCCCTACGAGCAGTACTTC.

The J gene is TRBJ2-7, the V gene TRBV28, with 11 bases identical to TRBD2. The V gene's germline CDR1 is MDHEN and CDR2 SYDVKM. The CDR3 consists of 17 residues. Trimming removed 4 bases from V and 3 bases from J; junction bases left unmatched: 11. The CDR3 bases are TGTGCCAGCAGTTCCTCAGGACTAGCGGGTCTTTTCTACGAGCAGTACTTC. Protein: CASSSSGLAGLFYEQYF.

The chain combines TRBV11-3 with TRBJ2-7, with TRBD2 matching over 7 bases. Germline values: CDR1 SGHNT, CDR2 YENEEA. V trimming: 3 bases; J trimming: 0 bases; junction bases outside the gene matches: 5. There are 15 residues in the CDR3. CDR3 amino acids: CASSLGGSFSYEQYF. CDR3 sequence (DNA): TGTGCCAGCAGCTTGGGGGGGAGCTTCTCCTACGAGCAGTACTTC.

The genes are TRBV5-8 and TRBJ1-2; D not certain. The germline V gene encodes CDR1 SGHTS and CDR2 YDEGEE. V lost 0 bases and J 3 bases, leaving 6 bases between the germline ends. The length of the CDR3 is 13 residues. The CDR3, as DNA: TGTGCCAGCAGCTTGGTGGCAGACTATGGCTACACCTTC. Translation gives CASSLVADYGYTF.

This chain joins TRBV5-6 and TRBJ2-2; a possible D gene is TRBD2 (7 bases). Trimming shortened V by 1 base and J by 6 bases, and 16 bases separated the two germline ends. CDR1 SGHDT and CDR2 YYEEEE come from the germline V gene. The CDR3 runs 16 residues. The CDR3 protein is CASSLRGARVAGELFF. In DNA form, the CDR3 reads TGTGCCAGCAGCTTGCGGGGGGCGCGTGTGGCCGGGGAGCTGTTTTTT.

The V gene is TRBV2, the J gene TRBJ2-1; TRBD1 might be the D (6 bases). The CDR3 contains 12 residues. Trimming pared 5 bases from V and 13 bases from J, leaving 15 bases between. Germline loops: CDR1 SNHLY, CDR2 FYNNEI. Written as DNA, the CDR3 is TGTGCCAGCAGTTTCCTAGACAGGCTACAGTTCTTC. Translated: CASSFLDRLQFF.

The CDR3 nucleotides read TGCGCCAGCAGTGCGACGGGACAGGGGGTGGATGAGCAGTTCTTC. As protein: CASSATGQGVDEQFF. This chain links TRBV10-1 with TRBJ2-1; 11 nucleotides agree with TRBD1. J was trimmed by 8 bases and V by 4 bases; bases with no gene match: 7. The CDR3 has 15 residues. Germline lookup yields CDR1 WNHNN and CDR2 SYGVQD (reference sequence).

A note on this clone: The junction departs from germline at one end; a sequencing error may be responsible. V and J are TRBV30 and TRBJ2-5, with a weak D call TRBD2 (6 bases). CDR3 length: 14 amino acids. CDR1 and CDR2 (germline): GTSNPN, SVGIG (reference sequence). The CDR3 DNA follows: TGCGCGGGATCTGAACCACCCCTTGGGGAGACCCAGTACTTC. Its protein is CAGSEPPLGETQYF.

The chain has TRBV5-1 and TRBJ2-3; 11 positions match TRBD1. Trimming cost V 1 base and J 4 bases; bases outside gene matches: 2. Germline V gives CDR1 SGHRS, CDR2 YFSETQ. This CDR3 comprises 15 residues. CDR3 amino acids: CASSLWTGGADTQYF. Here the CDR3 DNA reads TGCGCCAGCAGCTTGTGGACAGGGGGCGCAGATACGCAGTATTTT.

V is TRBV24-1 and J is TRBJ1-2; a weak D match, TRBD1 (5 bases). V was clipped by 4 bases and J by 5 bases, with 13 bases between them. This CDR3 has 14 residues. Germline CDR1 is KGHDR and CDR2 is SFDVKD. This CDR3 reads CATSDSGSGYGYTF. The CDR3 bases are TGTGCCACCAGTGACTCAGGGTCAGGGTATGGCTACACCTTC.

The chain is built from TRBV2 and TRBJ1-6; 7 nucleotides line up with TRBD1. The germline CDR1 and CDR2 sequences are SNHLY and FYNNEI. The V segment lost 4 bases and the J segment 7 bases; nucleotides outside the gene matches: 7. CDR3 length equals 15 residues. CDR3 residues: CASSVRQGENSPLHF. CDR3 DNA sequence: TGTGCCAGCAGTGTACGACAGGGCGAGAATTCACCCCTCCACTTT.

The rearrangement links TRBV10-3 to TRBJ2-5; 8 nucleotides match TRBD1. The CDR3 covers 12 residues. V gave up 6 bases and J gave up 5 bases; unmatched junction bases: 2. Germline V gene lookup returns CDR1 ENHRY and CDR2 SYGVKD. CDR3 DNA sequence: TGTGCCATCAGGGACAGGGCGGAGACCCAGTACTTC. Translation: CAIRDRAETQYF.

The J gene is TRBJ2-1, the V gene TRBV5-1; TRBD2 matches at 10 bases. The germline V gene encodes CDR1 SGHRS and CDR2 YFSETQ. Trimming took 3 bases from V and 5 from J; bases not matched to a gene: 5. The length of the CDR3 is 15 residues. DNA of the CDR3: TGCGCCAGCAGCTGGACTAGCGGAAATGACAATGAGCAGTTCTTC. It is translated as CASSWTSGNDNEQFF. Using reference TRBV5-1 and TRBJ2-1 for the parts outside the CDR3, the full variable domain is KAGVTQTPRYLIKTRGQQVTLSCSPISGHRSVSWYQQTPGQGLQFLFEYFSETQRNKGNFPGRFSGRQFSNSRSEMNVSTLELGDSALYLCASSWTSGNDNEQFFGPGTRLTVL.

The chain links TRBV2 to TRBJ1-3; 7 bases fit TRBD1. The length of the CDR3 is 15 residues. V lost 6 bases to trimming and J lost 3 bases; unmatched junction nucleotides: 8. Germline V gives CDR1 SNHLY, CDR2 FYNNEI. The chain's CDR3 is CASRETGLVGNTIYF. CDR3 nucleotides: TGTGCCAGCAGGGAGACAGGGTTGGTTGGAAACACCATATATTTT.

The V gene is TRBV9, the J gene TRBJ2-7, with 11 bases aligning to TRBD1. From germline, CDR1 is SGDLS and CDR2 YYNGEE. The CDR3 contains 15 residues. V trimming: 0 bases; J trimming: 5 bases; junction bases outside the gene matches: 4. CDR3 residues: CASSVGGQGVHEQYF. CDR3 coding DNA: TGTGCCAGCAGCGTAGGGGGACAGGGGGTCCACGAGCAGTACTTC. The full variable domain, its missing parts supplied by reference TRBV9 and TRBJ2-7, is DSGVTQTPKHLITATGQRVTLRCSPRSGDLSVYWYQQSLDQGLQFLIQYYNGEERAKGNILERFSAQQFPDLHSELNLSSLELGDSALYFCASSVGGQGVHEQYFGPGTRLTVT.

In DNA form, the CDR3 reads TGTGCCACCAGCTTTCCCGGCCTCGGGCGGGAGCTAGAGACCCAGTACTTC. It codes for CATSFPGLGRELETQYF. This rearrangement joins TRBV15 to TRBJ2-5, with 7 positions matching TRBD2. This CDR3 is 17 amino acids long. The V gene's germline CDR1 is LNHNV and CDR2 YYDKDF (reference sequence). V lost 5 bases to trimming and J lost 4 bases; unmatched junction nucleotides: 16.

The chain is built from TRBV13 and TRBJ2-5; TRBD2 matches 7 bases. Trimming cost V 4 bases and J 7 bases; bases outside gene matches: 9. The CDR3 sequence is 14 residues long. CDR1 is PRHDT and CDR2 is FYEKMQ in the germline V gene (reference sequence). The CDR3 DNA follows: TGTGCCAGCAGCTCTAGCGGCACCGGGGGGACCCAGTACTTC. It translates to CASSSSGTGGTQYF.

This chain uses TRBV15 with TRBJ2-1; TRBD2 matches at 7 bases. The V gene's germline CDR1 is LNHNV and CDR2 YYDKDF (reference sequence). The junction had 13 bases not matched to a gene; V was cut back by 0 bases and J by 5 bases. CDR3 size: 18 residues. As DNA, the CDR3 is TGTGCCACCAGCAGAGATTTGGGGGAGGGCCGCCTGGACAATGAGCAGTTCTTC. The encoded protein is CATSRDLGEGRLDNEQFF.

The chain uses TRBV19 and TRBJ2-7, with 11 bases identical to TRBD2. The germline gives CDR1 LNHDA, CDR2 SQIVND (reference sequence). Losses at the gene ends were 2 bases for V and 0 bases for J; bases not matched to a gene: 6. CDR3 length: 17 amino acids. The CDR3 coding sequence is TGTGCCAGTAGTATAAGGGGACTAGCGGAGGTCTCCTACGAGCAGTACTTC. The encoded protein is CASSIRGLAEVSYEQYF.

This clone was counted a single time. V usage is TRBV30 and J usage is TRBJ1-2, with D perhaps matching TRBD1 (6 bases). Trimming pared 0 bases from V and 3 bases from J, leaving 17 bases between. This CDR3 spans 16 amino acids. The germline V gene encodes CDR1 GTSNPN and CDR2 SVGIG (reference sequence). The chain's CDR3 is CAWSVRTGILDYGYTF. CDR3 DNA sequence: TGTGCCTGGAGTGTACGCACAGGGATACTCGACTATGGCTACACCTTC.

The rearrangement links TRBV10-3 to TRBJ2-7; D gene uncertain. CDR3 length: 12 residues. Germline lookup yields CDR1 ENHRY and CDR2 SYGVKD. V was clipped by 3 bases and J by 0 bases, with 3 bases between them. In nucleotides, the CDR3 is TGTGCCATCAGTGATCACTCCTACGAGCAGTACTTC. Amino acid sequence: CAISDHSYEQYF.

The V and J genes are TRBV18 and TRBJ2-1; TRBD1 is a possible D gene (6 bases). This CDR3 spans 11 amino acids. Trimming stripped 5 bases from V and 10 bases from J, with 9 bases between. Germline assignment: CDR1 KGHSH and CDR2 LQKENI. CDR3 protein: CASSIGTEQFF. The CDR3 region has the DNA TGTGCCAGCTCAATCGGGACAGAGCAGTTCTTC.

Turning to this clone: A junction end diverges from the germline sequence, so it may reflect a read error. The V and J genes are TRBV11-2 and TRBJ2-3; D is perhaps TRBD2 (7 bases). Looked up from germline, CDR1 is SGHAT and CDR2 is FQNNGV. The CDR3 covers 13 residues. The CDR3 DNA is TGCGGGGGGCGGGAGAGTGACACAGATACGCAGTATTTT. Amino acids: CGGRESDTDTQYF.

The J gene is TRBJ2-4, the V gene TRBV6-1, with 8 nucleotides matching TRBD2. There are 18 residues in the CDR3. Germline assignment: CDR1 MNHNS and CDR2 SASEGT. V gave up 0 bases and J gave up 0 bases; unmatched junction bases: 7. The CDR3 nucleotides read TGTGCCAGCAGTGAAGCTCACCAGCGGGGGCTAGCCAAAAACATTCAGTACTTC. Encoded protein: CASSEAHQRGLAKNIQYF.

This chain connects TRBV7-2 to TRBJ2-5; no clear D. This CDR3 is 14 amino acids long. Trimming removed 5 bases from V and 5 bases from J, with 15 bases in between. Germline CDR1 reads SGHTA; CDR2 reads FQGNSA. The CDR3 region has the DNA TGTGCCAGCAGCGCAACCCTAGGCTGGGAGACCCAGTACTTC. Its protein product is CASSATLGWETQYF.

The CDR3 region is CASSQAPIAGVTEAFF. CDR3 DNA sequence: TGTGCCAGCAGCCAAGCTCCGATTGCAGGGGTGACTGAAGCTTTCTTT. The genes are TRBV3-1 (or the pseudogene TRBV3-2) and TRBJ1-1, with D tentatively TRBD1 (6 bases). There are 16 residues in the CDR3. V was pared by 1 base and J by 5 bases, with 17 bases between. Germline CDR1 LGHDT, CDR2 YNNKEL (reference sequence).

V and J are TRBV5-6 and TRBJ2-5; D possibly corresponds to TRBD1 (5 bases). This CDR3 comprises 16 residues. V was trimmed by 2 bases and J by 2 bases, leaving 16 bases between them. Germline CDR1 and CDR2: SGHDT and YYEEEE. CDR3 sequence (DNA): TGTGCCAGCAGCTTCGTACAGGTACCTCGGCAAGAGACCCAGTACTTC. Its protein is CASSFVQVPRQETQYF.

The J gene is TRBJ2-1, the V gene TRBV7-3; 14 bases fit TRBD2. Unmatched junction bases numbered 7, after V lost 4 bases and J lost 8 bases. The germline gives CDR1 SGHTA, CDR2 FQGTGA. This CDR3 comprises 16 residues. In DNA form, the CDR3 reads TGTGCCAGCAGCTCGGGACTAGCGGGAGAGGGTGATGAGCAGTTCTTC. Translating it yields CASSSGLAGEGDEQFF.

The CDR3 sequence is CASSFGQGGSPLHF. The CDR3 nucleotides read TGTGCCAGCAGCTTTGGACAGGGTGGTTCACCCCTCCACTTT. This sequence joins TRBV7-2 and TRBJ1-6; 8 positions match TRBD1. From germline, CDR1 is SGHTA and CDR2 FQGNSA. The ends lost 3 bases at V and 9 bases at J; junction bases unmatched: 4. The CDR3 spans 14 residues.

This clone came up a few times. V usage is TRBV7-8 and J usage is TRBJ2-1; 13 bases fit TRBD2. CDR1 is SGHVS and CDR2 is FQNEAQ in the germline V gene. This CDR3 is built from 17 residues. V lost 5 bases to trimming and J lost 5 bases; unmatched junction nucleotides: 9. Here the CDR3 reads CASSPGLAGEKDNEQFF. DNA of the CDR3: TGTGCCAGCAGCCCTGGACTAGCGGGAGAAAAAGACAATGAGCAGTTCTTC. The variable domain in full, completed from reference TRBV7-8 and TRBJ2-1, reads GAGVSQSPRYKVAKRGQDVALRCDPISGHVSLFWYQQALGQGPEFLTYFQNEAQLDKSGLPSDRFFAERPEGSVSTLKIQRTQQEDSAVYLCASSPGLAGEKDNEQFFGPGTRLTVL.

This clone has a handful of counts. The CDR3 nucleotides read TGCGCCAGCAGCGCGGGGACTTGGACCGGGGAGCTGTTTTTT. As protein: CASSAGTWTGELFF. The rearrangement links TRBV5-1 to TRBJ2-2; D perhaps matches TRBD2 (6 bases). This CDR3 contains 14 residues. CDR1 and CDR2 from the germline V gene are SGHRS and YFSETQ. V lost 4 bases, J lost 5 bases, and 12 bases lay in between.

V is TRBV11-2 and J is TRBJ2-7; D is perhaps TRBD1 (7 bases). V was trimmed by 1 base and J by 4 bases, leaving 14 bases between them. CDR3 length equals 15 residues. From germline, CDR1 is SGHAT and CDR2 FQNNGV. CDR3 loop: CASSLAEGAGYEQYF. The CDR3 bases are TGTGCCAGCAGCTTAGCCGAGGGGGCGGGGTACGAGCAGTACTTC.